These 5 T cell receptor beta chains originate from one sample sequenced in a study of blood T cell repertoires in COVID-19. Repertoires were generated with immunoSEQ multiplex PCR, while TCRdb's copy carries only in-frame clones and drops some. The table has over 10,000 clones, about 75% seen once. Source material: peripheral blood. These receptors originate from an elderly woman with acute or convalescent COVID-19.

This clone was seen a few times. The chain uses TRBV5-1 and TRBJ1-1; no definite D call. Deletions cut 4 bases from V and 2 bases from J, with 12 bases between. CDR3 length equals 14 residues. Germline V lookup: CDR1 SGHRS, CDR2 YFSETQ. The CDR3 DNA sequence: TGCGCCAGCAGCCCGCAGGCGTCTAACACTGAAGCTTTCTTT. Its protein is CASSPQASNTEAFF.

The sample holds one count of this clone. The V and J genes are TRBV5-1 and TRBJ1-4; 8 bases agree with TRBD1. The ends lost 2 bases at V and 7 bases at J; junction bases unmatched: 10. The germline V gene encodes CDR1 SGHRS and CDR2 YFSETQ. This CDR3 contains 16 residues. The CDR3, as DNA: TGCGCCAGCAGCTTCTCTTCGACAGGGGCTACTGAAAAACTGTTTTTT. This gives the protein CASSFSSTGATEKLFF.

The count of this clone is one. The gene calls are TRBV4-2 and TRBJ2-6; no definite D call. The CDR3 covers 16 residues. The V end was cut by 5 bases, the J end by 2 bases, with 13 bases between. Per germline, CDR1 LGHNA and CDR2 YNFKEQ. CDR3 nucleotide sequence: TGTGCCAGCAGCGCCCGCTCTTCGGCTGGGGCCAACGTCCTGACTTTC. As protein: CASSARSSAGANVLTF.

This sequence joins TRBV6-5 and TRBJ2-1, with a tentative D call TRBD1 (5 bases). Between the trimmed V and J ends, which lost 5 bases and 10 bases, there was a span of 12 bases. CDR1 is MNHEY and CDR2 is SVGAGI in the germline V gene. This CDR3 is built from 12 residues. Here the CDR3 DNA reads TGTGCCAGCAGTACGACAGCGAACGAGCAGTTCTTC. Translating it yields CASSTTANEQFF.

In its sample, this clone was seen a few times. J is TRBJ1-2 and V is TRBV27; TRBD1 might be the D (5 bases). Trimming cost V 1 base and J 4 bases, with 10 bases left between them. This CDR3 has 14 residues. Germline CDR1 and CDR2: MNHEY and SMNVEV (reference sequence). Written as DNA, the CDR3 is TGTGCCAGCAGTTTATTTGGGGCCGGCTATGGCTACACCTTC. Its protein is CASSLFGAGYGYTF.